This T cell receptor (beta chain) came from a study of T cell responses to AZD1222 COVID-19 vaccine. The method was immunoSEQ multiplex PCR; TCRdb's version includes in-frame clones alone and lacks a portion of them. The sample shows nearly 90,000 clones, roughly 88% of them seen only once. The CDR3 runs to 17 residues. Sample: peripheral blood, taken on day 0 of MenACWY control vaccination. The receptor was isolated from an adult in good health. The chain combines TRBV21-1 with TRBJ1-1. TRBV21-1 counts as a pseudogene. The CDR3 sequence: CASSKFPELVQNTEAFF. CDR3 nucleotide sequence: TGTGCCAGCAGCAAATTTCCCGAGCTGGTACAGAACACTGAAGCTTTCTTT.